Each of the 4 T cell receptor beta chains below was sequenced from the same sample in a study of blood T cell repertoires in COVID-19. Clones were read by immunoSEQ multiplex PCR, and TCRdb kept only the in-frame ones, dropping some. The sample has some 270,000 clones; roughly 85% are singletons. Sequencing was performed on PBMCs or T cells enriched from blood (not recorded which). The receptors were gathered from a woman between 50 and 59 years old with acute COVID-19.

The chain couples TRBV12-5 to TRBJ1-5; D is possibly TRBD1 (5 bases). Germline loops: CDR1 LGHNT, CDR2 FRNRAP. CDR3 length: 14 amino acids. The germline V and J ends were trimmed by 3 bases and 2 bases, with 8 bases remaining between them. CDR3 in amino acids: CASGFEGGNQPQHF. Written as DNA, the CDR3 is TGTGCTAGTGGTTTTGAAGGGGGCAATCAGCCCCAGCATTTT.

This clone was observed a few times. The chain combines TRBV9 with TRBJ1-1; D is unclear. Trimming removed 0 bases from V and 1 base from J, with 7 bases in between. The V gene's germline CDR1 is SGDLS and CDR2 YYNGEE. CDR3 length: 14 amino acids. The CDR3, as DNA: TGTGCCAGCAGCGTAGTGGCCCAGAACACTGAAGCTTTCTTT. Translating gives CASSVVAQNTEAFF.

V usage is TRBV5-1 and J usage is TRBJ1-2, with TRBD1 matching over 7 bases. The CDR3 has 15 amino acids. The ends lost 3 bases at V and 2 bases at J; junction bases unmatched: 7. CDR1 and CDR2 from the germline V gene are SGHRS and YFSETQ. The CDR3 spells CASSSDRDLNYGYTF. For the CDR3, the DNA is TGCGCCAGCAGCTCTGACAGGGACCTAAACTATGGCTACACCTTC.

The chain combines TRBV30 with TRBJ1-2; 7 bases match TRBD1. CDR1 GTSNPN and CDR2 SVGIG come from the germline V gene (reference sequence). V shed 0 bases, J shed 5 bases, and the junction held 9 bases outside the gene matches. The CDR3 is 15 amino acids. CDR3 loop: CAWSVGDSLLYGYTF. For the CDR3, the DNA is TGTGCCTGGAGTGTAGGGGACAGCCTCTTGTATGGCTACACCTTC. The variable domain in full, completed from reference TRBV30 and TRBJ1-2, reads SQTIHQWPATLVQPVGSPLSLECTVEGTSNPNLYWYRQAAGRGLQLLFYSVGIGQISSEVPQNLSASRPQDRQFILSSKKLLLSDSGFYLCAWSVGDSLLYGYTFGSGTRLTVV.